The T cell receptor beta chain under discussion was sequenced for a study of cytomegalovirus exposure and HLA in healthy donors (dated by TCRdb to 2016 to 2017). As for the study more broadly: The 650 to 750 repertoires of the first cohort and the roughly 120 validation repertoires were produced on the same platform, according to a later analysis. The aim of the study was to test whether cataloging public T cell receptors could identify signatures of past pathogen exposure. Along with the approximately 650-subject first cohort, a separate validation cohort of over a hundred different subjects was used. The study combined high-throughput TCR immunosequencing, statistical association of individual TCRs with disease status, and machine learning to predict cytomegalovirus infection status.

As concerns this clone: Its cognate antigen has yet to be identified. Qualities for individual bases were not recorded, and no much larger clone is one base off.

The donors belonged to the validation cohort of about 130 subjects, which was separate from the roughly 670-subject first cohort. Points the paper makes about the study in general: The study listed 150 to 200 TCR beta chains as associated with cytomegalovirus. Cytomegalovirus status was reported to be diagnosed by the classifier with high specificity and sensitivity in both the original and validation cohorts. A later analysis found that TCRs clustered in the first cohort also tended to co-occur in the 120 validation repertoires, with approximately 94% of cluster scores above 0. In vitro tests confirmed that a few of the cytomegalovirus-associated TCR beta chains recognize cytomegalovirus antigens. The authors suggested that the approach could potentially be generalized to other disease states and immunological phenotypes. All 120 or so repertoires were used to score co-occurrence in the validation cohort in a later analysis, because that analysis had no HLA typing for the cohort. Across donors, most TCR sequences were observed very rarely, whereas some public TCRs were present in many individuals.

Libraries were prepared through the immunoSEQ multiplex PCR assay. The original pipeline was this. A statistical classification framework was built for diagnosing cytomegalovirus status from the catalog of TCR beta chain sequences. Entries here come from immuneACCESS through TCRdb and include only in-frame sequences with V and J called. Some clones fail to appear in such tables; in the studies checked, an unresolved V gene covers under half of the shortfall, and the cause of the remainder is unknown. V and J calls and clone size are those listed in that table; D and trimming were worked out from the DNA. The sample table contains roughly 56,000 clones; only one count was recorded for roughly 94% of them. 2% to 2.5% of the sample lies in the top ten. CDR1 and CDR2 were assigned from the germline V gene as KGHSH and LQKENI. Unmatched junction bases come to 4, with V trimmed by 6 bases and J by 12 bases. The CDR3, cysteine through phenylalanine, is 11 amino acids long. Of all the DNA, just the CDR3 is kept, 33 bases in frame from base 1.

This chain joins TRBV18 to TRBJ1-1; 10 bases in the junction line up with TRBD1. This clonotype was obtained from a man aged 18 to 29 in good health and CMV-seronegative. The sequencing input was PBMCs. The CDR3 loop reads CASSGTGESFF. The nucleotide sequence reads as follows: TGTGCCAGCTCGGGGACAGGGGAGTCTTTCTTT.